These 17 T cell receptor beta chains were all obtained from the same sample, sequenced in a study of CD8 T cells in ankylosing spondylitis (dated by TCRdb to 2015 to 2018). The library was produced with 5' RACE. The reads were generated on an Illumina HiSeq 2500. TCRdb took the public reads, trimmed them with fastp at Q25, ran MiXCR for clone calling and kept in-frame beta chains. Each record represents a unique CDR3 protein, reported with the most common genes and DNA among its rows. In this sample the table shows about 230,000 distinct CDR3 sequences, roughly 8% of which occur a single time. The ten largest clones add up to 4% to 5% of the sample. The sequenced sample consisted of blood, either unsorted or a sorted T cell fraction (not recorded which). The receptors stem from a female donor with ankylosing spondylitis or in good health (not recorded which).

Remarks on this clonotype: It may be a read error: a sequence one base away is much more abundant. The chain carries TRBV19 and TRBJ1-1; 10 bases map to TRBD1. There are 13 residues in the CDR3. The germline V gene has CDR1 LNHDA and CDR2 SQIVND (reference sequence). With 10 bases clipped from V and 0 bases from J, the junction kept 2 bases outside the gene matches. This CDR3 is CANGTGVNTEAFF. The CDR3 DNA is TGTGCCAATGGGACAGGGGTGAACACTGAAGCTTTCTTT.

In its sample, this clonotype was seen many times. This chain connects TRBV5-1 to TRBJ2-3, with 8 bases that match TRBD2. This CDR3 has 15 amino acids. Germline V gives CDR1 SGHRS, CDR2 YFSETQ. The trim removed 4 bases at V and 6 bases at J, leaving 10 bases unmatched. The CDR3 DNA follows: TGCGCCAGCAGCCTTGAGACTAGCGAGGTGGATACGCAGTATTTT. Its protein product is CASSLETSEVDTQYF.

The chain uses TRBV7-2 and TRBJ2-5; D is perhaps TRBD2 (5 bases). This CDR3 is built from 14 residues. Germline lookup yields CDR1 SGHTA and CDR2 FQGNSA. V shed 5 bases and J shed 1 base, with 11 bases lying between them. The CDR3 spells CASSRGDFQETQYF. The CDR3 coding sequence is TGTGCCAGCAGCCGGGGAGATTTCCAAGAGACCCAGTACTTC. The whole variable domain, remainder taken from reference TRBV7-2 and TRBJ2-5, is GAGVSQSPSNKVTEKGKDVELRCDPISGHTALYWYRQSLGQGLEFLIYFQGNSAPDKSGLPSDRFSAERTGGSVSTLTIQRTQQEDSAVYLCASSRGDFQETQYFGPGTRLLVL.

This clonotype was seen only once. This may come from a read error, since a much larger clone is one base off. V and J are TRBV19 and TRBJ1-1; no firm D call. The CDR3 contains 14 residues. Germline loops: CDR1 LNHDA, CDR2 SQIVND (reference sequence). V dropped 5 bases and J dropped 4 bases, with 14 bases sitting between them. The CDR3 protein is CASSRDGMSTEAFF. The CDR3 nucleotides read TGTGCCAGTAGTCGAGACGGAATGAGCACTGAAGCTTTCTTT.

This clonotype was detected many times. This chain joins TRBV7-2 and TRBJ1-2, with TRBD1 matching 10 bases. The ends lost 2 bases at V and 4 bases at J; junction bases unmatched: 4. The germline V gene has CDR1 SGHTA and CDR2 FQGNSA. The CDR3 is made up of 15 amino acids. This CDR3 is CASSLRTGGSYGYTF. Written as DNA, the CDR3 is TGTGCCAGCAGCTTAAGGACAGGGGGGAGCTATGGCTACACCTTC.

This clonotype was seen many times. The genes are TRBV7-6 and TRBJ2-1; D call uncertain. Germline V lookup: CDR1 SGHVS, CDR2 FNYEAQ. V was pared by 1 base and J by 8 bases, with 9 bases between. This CDR3 spans 13 amino acids. CDR3 in DNA: TGTGCCAGCAGCTTAGGGTCGAGGCATGAGCAGTTCTTC. It is translated as CASSLGSRHEQFF.

This clonotype was seen many times. The CDR3 is CAWIGGAVPEAFF. CDR3 in DNA: TGTGCCTGGATTGGCGGGGCAGTACCTGAAGCTTTCTTT. The gene calls are TRBV30 and TRBJ1-1; maybe TRBD1 (5 bases). The length of the CDR3 is 13 residues. V lost 4 bases and J lost 6, with 15 bases in between. Germline lookup yields CDR1 GTSNPN and CDR2 SVGIG (reference sequence).

This clonotype came up a few times. Mismatch with germline at one junction end may stem from a read error. The V and J genes are TRBV12-3 or TRBV12-4 and TRBJ2-7; D is unclear. This CDR3 has 14 amino acids. The CDR3 bases are TGTGCCAGCAGTTTACCAGTAAACTCCTGCGAGCAGTACTTC. Translated, it gives CASSLPVNSCEQYF.

This clonotype was counted at least ten times. This chain connects TRBV6-1 to TRBJ1-5; 7 nucleotides line up with TRBD1. This CDR3 contains 17 residues. V lost 5 bases and J lost 0; bases outside the gene matches: 10. Germline assignment: CDR1 MNHNS and CDR2 SASEGT. The CDR3 loop is CASSRRTGPHSNQPQHF. The CDR3 DNA follows: TGTGCCAGCAGTCGAAGGACAGGTCCGCATAGCAATCAGCCCCAGCATTTT.

The V and J genes are TRBV11-2 and TRBJ1-2, with TRBD1 as a possible D gene (5 bases). The CDR3 runs to 14 residues. V shed 5 bases and J shed 7 bases, with 17 bases lying between them. Germline V lookup: CDR1 SGHAT, CDR2 FQNNGV. CDR3 in amino acids: CASSPDGGFSGYTF. The CDR3 DNA sequence: TGTGCCAGCAGCCCAGATGGGGGTTTCTCTGGCTACACCTTC. Full variable domain (missing parts from reference TRBV11-2 and TRBJ1-2): EAGVAQSPRYKIIEKRQSVAFWCNPISGHATLYWYQQILGQGPKLLIQFQNNGVVDDSQLPKDRFSAERLKGVDSTLKIQPAKLEDSAVYLCASSPDGGFSGYTFGSGTRLTVV.

This clonotype was observed many times. The genes are TRBV7-2 and TRBJ2-7; 7 nucleotides align to TRBD1. From germline, CDR1 is SGHTA and CDR2 FQGNSA. CDR3 length equals 13 residues. The V gene end was trimmed by 4 bases and the J gene end by 7 bases; junction bases not matched to a gene: 7. Here the CDR3 DNA reads TGTGCCAGCAGCTGGACAGGATCCGGGGAGCAGTACTTC. The encoded protein is CASSWTGSGEQYF.

This clonotype has at least ten counts. The rearrangement links TRBV24-1 to TRBJ1-1; 7 positions agree with TRBD1. Germline CDR1 is KGHDR and CDR2 is SFDVKD. With 4 bases clipped from V and 2 bases from J, the junction kept 3 bases outside the gene matches. The CDR3 covers 14 residues. This CDR3 reads CATSDNRGNTEAFF. CDR3 in DNA: TGTGCCACCAGTGACAACAGGGGCAACACTGAAGCTTTCTTT.

At least ten counts were recorded for this clonotype. This chain connects TRBV2 to TRBJ2-4; 7 bases are shared with TRBD2. Trimming cost V 6 bases and J 0 bases; bases outside gene matches: 8. Germline CDR1 reads SNHLY; CDR2 reads FYNNEI. The CDR3 sequence is 16 residues long. CDR3 residues: CASSGEPSGAKNIQYF. DNA of the CDR3: TGTGCCAGCAGCGGGGAGCCTAGCGGAGCCAAAAACATTCAGTACTTC.

This clonotype was observed many times. The CDR3 DNA sequence: TGTGCCAGCGGAAAGCGGGAGGGGAACAATGAGCAGTTCTTC. This gives the protein CASGKREGNNEQFF. The rearrangement uses TRBV6-1 and TRBJ2-1, with TRBD2 matching 10 bases. This CDR3 contains 14 residues. CDR1 and CDR2 from the germline V gene are MNHNS and SASEGT. V gave up 8 bases and J gave up 5 bases; unmatched junction bases: 6.

This clonotype was counted many times. J is TRBJ2-1 and V is TRBV20-1, with TRBD2 matching 12 bases. CDR1 and CDR2 from the germline V gene are DFQATT and SNEGSKA (reference sequence). Trimming at V came to 1 base and at J to 0 bases, leaving 22 bases not matched to a gene. The CDR3 sequence is 23 residues long. The CDR3 is CSARVRGGLAGGPGVSSYNEQFF. CDR3 bases: TGCAGTGCTAGAGTCCGAGGGGGTCTAGCGGGAGGGCCGGGAGTTAGCTCCTACAATGAGCAGTTCTTC.

This clonotype was seen many times. This chain uses TRBV10-3 with TRBJ1-2; 9 nucleotides align to TRBD1. Germline V gives CDR1 ENHRY, CDR2 SYGVKD. The CDR3 runs to 14 residues. V dropped 4 bases and J dropped 8; count of bases not matched to a gene: 8. The CDR3 region is CAISVLQGAEGYTF. CDR3 nucleotide sequence: TGTGCCATCAGTGTCCTACAGGGGGCAGAAGGCTACACCTTC.

This clonotype was seen ten or more times. This chain connects TRBV20-1 to TRBJ2-3; D ambiguous. CDR1 DFQATT and CDR2 SNEGSKA come from the germline V gene (reference sequence). CDR3 length equals 13 residues. V was clipped by 3 bases and J by 3 bases, with 10 bases between them. The CDR3 DNA sequence: TGCAGTGCTAGGGAGACTCCTACAGATACGCAGTATTTT. This sequence encodes CSARETPTDTQYF.